This section outlines one T cell receptor (beta chain) sequence together with its context. Its target is unknown. The ViraFEST assay expanded antigen-specific CD4+ T cells with viral peptide pools before sequencing. Cells that had been cultured for ten to eleven days were the source of isolated CD4+ T cells. Negative nucleocapsid antibody tests before and after vaccination confirmed no previous SARS-CoV-2 infection. Each well held some 2.2 million PBMC cultured with around 9.4 ug/ml peptides and 8 to 10 IU/ml IL-2. The sample comes from a study of vaccination effects on CD4 cells after COVID-19. Germline CDR1 and CDR2: GTSNPN and SVGIG (reference sequence). V lost 2 bases and J 0 bases, leaving 10 bases between the germline ends. The CDR3 is made up of 15 amino acids. Produced via immunoSEQ multiplex PCR; TCRdb's table is partial and in-frame only. The data contain tens of thousands of clones, around 78% of them singletons.

The specimen was CD4+ T cells from PBMCs cultured with SARS-CoV-2 spike peptides, collected before COVID-19 vaccination. This sequence originates from a human donor who received a COVID-19 vaccine. V gene TRBV30 combines with J gene TRBJ2-2, with a weak D call TRBD1 (6 bases). The CDR3 DNA is TGTGCCTGGAGTTCTGGACAGCCGAACACCGGGGAGCTGTTTTTT. Translation gives CAWSSGQPNTGELFF.